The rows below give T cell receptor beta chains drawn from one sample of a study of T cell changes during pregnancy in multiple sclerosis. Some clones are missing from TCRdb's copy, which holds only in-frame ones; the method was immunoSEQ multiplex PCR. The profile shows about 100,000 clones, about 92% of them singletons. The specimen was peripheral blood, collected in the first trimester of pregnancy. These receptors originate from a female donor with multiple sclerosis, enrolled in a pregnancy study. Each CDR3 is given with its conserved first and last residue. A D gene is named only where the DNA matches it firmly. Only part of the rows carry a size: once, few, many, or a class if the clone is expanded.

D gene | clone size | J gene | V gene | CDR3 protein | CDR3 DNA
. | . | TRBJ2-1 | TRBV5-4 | CASSLGAEQFF | TGTGCCAGCAGCTTGGGGGCTGAGCAGTTCTTC
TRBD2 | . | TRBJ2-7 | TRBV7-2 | CASSFTSGSWYEQYF | TGTGCCAGCAGCTTTACTAGCGGGAGTTGGTACGAGCAGTACTTC
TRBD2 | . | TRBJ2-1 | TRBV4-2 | CASSQVGLAGGDNEQFF | TGTGCCAGCAGCCAAGTCGGTCTAGCGGGAGGGGACAATGAGCAGTTCTTC
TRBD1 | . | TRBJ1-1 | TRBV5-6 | CASSGGTVEAFF | TGTGCCAGCAGCGGCGGGACAGTTGAAGCTTTCTTT
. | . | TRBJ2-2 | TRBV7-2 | CASSPLVGGTGELFF | TGTGCCAGCAGCCCCCTTGTAGGGGGCACCGGGGAGCTGTTTTTT
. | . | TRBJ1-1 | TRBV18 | CASSPKAAHEAFF | TGTGCCAGCTCACCAAAGGCAGCGCACGAAGCTTTCTTT
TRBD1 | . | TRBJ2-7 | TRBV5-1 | CASSLALGTGQQYEQYF | TGCGCCAGCAGCTTGGCCCTTGGGACAGGGCAGCAATACGAGCAGTACTTC
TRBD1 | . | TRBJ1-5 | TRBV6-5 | CASGLQGGSQPQHF | TGTGCCAGCGGGCTACAGGGGGGTTCTCAGCCCCAGCATTTT
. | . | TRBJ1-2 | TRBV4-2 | CASSQGSSGDTANYGYTF | TGTGCCAGCAGCCAAGGATCATCAGGGGACACCGCTAACTATGGCTACACCTTC
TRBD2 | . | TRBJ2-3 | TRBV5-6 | CASSVSGRADTQYF | TGTGCCAGCAGCGTGAGCGGGAGGGCCGATACGCAGTATTTT
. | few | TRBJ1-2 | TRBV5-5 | CASSLGQQGYGYGYTF | TGTGCCAGCAGCTTGGGTCAACAGGGCTACGGCTATGGCTACACCTTC
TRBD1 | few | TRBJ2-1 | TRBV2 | CASSEPRGRANEQFF | TGTGCCAGCAGTGAACCCAGGGGGCGAGCGAATGAGCAGTTCTTC
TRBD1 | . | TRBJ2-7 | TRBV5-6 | CASSLRQGRWYEQYF | TGTGCCAGCAGCTTACGACAGGGGAGATGGTACGAGCAGTACTTC
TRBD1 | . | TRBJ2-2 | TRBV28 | CASRRQGGTGELFF | TGTGCCAGCAGACGACAGGGCGGCACCGGGGAGCTGTTTTTT
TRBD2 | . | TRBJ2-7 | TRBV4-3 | CASSLGLDYEQYF | TGCGCCAGCAGCCTGGGACTAGACTACGAGCAGTACTTC
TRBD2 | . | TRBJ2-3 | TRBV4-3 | CASSQDTGLAATDTQYF | TGCGCCAGCAGCCAAGATACGGGACTAGCAGCCACAGATACGCAGTATTTT
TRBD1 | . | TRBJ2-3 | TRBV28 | CASTDRGGLRGSLSF | TGTGCCAGCACGGACAGGGGGGGTTTAAGGGGGAGCTTGTCTTTT
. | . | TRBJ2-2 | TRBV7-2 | CASSLAIDTGELFF | TGTGCCAGCAGCTTAGCGATAGACACCGGGGAGCTGTTTTTT
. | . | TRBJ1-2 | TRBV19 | CASTPTGNYGYTF | TGTGCCAGTACCCCTACAGGGAACTATGGCTACACCTTC
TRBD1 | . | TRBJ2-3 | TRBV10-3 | CAISEWTGGGTDTQYF | TGTGCCATCAGTGAGTGGACAGGGGGTGGTACAGATACGCAGTATTTT
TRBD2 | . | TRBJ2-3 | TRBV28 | CASSLASGSLDTQYF | TGTGCCAGCAGTTTGGCCAGCGGGAGCCTAGATACGCAGTATTTT
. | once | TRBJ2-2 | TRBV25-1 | CASSEYPGNTGELFF | TGTGCCAGCAGTGAATATCCCGGGAACACCGGGGAGCTGTTTTTT
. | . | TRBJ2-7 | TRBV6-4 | CASSDVRRFYEQYF | TGTGCCAGCAGTGACGTTCGCAGGTTCTACGAGCAGTACTTC
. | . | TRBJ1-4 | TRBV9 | CASSVTDSPLNEKLFF | TGTGCCAGCAGCGTGACCGACAGCCCGTTAAATGAAAAACTGTTTTTT
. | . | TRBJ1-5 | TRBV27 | CASSPYLSTNQPQHF | TGTGCCAGCAGCCCTTACCTCAGTACCAATCAGCCCCAGCATTTT
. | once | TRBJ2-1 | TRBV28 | CASSLGSGLLHYEQFF | TGTGCCAGCAGTTTAGGATCGGGACTCCTTCACTATGAGCAGTTCTTC
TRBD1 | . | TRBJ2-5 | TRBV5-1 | CASSLDGTAQETQYF | TGCGCCAGCAGCTTGGATGGGACAGCGCAAGAGACCCAGTACTTC
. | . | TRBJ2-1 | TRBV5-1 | CASALRSSFYNEQFF | TGCGCCAGCGCATTACGGAGCTCTTTCTACAATGAGCAGTTCTTC
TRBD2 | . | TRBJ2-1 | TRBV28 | CASTGSGKGEQFF | TGTGCCAGCACGGGTAGCGGGAAAGGTGAGCAGTTCTTC
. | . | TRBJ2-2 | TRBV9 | CASSAKFKESTGELFF | TGTGCCAGCAGCGCAAAGTTCAAGGAGAGCACCGGGGAGCTGTTTTTT
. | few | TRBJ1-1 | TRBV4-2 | CASSQDPAGPNTEAFF | TGTGCCAGCAGCCAAGATCCTGCAGGGCCGAACACTGAAGCTTTCTTT
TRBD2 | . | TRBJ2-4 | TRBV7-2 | CASSLEAGGPNIQYF | TGTGCCAGCAGCTTAGAGGCGGGAGGGCCGAACATTCAGTACTTC
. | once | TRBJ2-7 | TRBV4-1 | CASRGMSGNEQYF | TGTGCCAGCAGGGGAATGTCCGGGAACGAGCAGTACTTC
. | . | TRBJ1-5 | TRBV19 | CASSLQGGQPQHF | TGTGCCAGTAGCCTACAGGGCGGCCAGCCCCAGCATTTT
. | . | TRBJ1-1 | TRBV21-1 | CASSKVTGLGTEAFF | TGTGCCAGCAGCAAAGTAACGGGTCTGGGCACTGAAGCTTTCTTT
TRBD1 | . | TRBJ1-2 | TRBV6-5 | CASRPHTGANYGYTF | TGTGCCAGCAGACCACATACAGGGGCCAACTATGGCTACACCTTC
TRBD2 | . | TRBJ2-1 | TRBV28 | CASSFAASGRYNEQFF | TGTGCCAGCAGTTTCGCCGCTAGCGGGAGGTACAATGAGCAGTTCTTC
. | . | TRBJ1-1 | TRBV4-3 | CASSQEGGRISNTEAFF | TGCGCCAGCAGCCAAGAGGGGGGGCGCATATCCAACACTGAAGCTTTCTTT